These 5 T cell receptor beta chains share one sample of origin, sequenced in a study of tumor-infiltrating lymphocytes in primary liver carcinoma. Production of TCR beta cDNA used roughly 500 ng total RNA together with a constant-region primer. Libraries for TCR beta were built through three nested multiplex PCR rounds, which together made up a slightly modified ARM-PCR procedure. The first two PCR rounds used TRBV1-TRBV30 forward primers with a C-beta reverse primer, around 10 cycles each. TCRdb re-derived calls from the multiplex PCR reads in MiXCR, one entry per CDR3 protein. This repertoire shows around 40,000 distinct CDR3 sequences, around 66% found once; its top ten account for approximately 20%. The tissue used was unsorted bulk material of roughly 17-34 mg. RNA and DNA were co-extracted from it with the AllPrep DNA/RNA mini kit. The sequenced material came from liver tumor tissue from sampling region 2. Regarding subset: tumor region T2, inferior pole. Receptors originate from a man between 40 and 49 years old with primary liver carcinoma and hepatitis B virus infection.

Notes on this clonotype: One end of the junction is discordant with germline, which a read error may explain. CDR3 residues: CVVEAEEGVDGYIF. As DNA, the CDR3 is TGCGTCGTTGAAGCGGAGGAAGGGGTGGATGGCTACATCTTC. The gene calls are TRBV29-1 and TRBJ1-2, with D tentatively TRBD1 (5 bases). From germline, CDR1 is SQVTM and CDR2 ANQGSEA. The CDR3 totals 14 residues.

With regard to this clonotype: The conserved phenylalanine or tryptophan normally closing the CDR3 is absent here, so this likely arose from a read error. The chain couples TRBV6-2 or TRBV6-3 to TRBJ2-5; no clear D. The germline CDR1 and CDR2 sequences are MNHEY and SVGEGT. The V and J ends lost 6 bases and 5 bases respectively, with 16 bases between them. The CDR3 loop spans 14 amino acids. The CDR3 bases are TGTGCCAGCAGCCTGGACGGCCGCCATGAGACCCAGTACTCC. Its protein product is CASSLDGRHETQYS.

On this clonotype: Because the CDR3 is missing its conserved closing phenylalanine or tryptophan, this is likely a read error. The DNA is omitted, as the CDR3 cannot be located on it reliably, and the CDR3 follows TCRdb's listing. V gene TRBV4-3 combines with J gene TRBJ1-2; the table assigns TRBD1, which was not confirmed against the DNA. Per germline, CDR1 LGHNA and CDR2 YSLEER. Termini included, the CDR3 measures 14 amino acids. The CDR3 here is CASSQPGTGNGHTS.

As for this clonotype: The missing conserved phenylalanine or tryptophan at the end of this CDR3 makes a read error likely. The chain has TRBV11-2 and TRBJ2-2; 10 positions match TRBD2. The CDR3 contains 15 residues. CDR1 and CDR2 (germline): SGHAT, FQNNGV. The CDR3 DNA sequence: TGTGCCATCAGCTTACTAGCGGGGAACACCGGGGAACTGTTTTAT. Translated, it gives CAISLLAGNTGELFY.

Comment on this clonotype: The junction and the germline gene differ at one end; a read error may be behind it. The CDR3 nucleotides read TGTGCCAACAGTTACTCGCGGGAATCGGGGCTAGCGGCCTCCTACAATGAGCAGTTCTTC. This sequence encodes CANSYSRESGLAASYNEQFF. The chain combines TRBV6-2 or TRBV6-3 with TRBJ2-1, with TRBD2 matching over 7 bases. Germline V gene data show CDR1 as MNHEY and CDR2 as SVGEGT. This CDR3 is built from 20 residues.